This TCR beta chain was identified in a study of blood T cells in healthy people across ages. About the research overall: About one barcoded TCR beta cDNA was captured per two T cells.

The second PCR ran about 6 to 12 cycles with a sample-barcoded 5' primer and J-beta primers. Paired-end reads containing CDR3 totaled no fewer than 3 million for each sample. TCRdb fed the 5' RACE reads into MiXCR, producing one record per CDR3 protein. Among 1.5 million to 2 million distinct CDR3 sequences listed, 28% were seen once. Trimming removed 4 bases at V and 0 bases at J, with 18 bases between. This CDR3 contains 17 residues. Germline CDR1 reads SGHDN; CDR2 reads FVKESK. Findings and caveats of the study: When set beside aged donors, long-lived donors presented more naive CD4+ cells and higher diversity. Observed TCR beta diversity per million T cells went down as age went up. This fall followed a roughly linear course with age.

This clonotype was seen a handful of times. What it binds is not known. The chain couples TRBV14 to TRBJ1-2; possible D gene TRBD1, 5 bases. Sequencing was done on a sample of blood. The TCR originated in a woman between 25 and 40 years old in good health. The CDR3 DNA reads TGTGCCAGCAGCCGCTACCGGGACCGCCGCACTAACTATGGCTACACCTTC. Its protein is CASSRYRDRRTNYGYTF.